One sample yielded the 18 T cell receptor beta chains listed below, sequenced in a study of shared clonotypes between healthy human individuals. TCRdb's copy holds only in-frame clones and misses some; the assay was immunoSEQ multiplex PCR. The sample has about 2.3 million clones, roughly 93% seen once. The sample was naive CD4+ T cells from PBMCs. This sample's subset: CD45RA+ positively selected. The receptors were gathered from a man aged 18 to 30 in good health. Some clones in this sample may be carry-over from other donors' samples.

V gene TRBV5-1 combines with J gene TRBJ2-2; 7 positions match TRBD2. CDR1 is SGHRS, CDR2 YFSETQ, per germline. Trimming cost V 3 bases and J 4 bases; bases outside gene matches: 6. This CDR3 region has 15 residues. Here the CDR3 DNA reads TGCGCCAGCAGCTACCTAGCGGCGGGCACCGGGGAGCTGTTTTTT. This gives the protein CASSYLAAGTGELFF.

The CDR3 DNA reads TGTGCCAGCCAGGGGGATACGCAGTATTTT. Translating gives CASQGDTQYF. The V call is TRBV28, the J call TRBJ2-3; tentatively, D is TRBD1 (6 bases). Per the germline V gene, CDR1 is MDHEN and CDR2 is SYDVKM. V gave up 8 bases and J gave up 6 bases, with 6 bases separating them. The CDR3 has 10 residues. The full variable domain, rest sourced from reference TRBV28 and TRBJ2-3, is DVKVTQSSRYLVKRTGEKVFLECVQDMDHENMFWYRQDPGLGLRLIYFSYDVKMKEKGDIPEGYSVSREKKERFSLILESASTNQTSMYLCASQGDTQYFGPGTRLTVL.

The rearrangement links TRBV11-1 to TRBJ2-1; 8 bases map to TRBD2. Germline V gene data show CDR1 as SGHAT and CDR2 as FQDESV (reference sequence). Losses at the gene ends were 5 bases for V and 1 base for J; bases not matched to a gene: 13. The CDR3 extends over 18 amino acids. The CDR3 sequence is CASSRQYSGIGSYNEQFF. Here the CDR3 DNA reads TGTGCCAGCAGCCGCCAGTATAGCGGGATAGGGTCCTACAATGAGCAGTTCTTC. The full variable domain, its missing parts supplied by reference TRBV11-1 and TRBJ2-1, is EAEVAQSPRYKITEKSQAVAFWCDPISGHATLYWYRQILGQGPELLVQFQDESVVDDSQLPKDRFSAERLKGVDSTLKIQPAELGDSAMYLCASSRQYSGIGSYNEQFFGPGTRLTVL.

The rearrangement joins TRBV6-5 to TRBJ1-3; no firm D call. The CDR3 extends over 11 amino acids. CDR1 MNHEY and CDR2 SVGAGI come from the germline V gene. V lost 4 bases, J lost 10 bases, and 8 bases lay in between. This chain's CDR3 is CASSSPRTIYF. The CDR3 DNA reads TGTGCCAGCAGTTCGCCACGAACCATATATTTT.

This chain connects TRBV5-1 to TRBJ2-1, with D hard to call. V was trimmed by 4 bases and J by 8 bases, leaving 13 bases between them. Germline V gene data show CDR1 as SGHRS and CDR2 as YFSETQ. This CDR3 contains 13 residues. The chain's CDR3 is CASSPGPLDEQFF. The CDR3 nucleotides are TGCGCCAGCAGCCCCGGTCCACTCGATGAGCAGTTCTTC.

The chain combines TRBV6-1 with TRBJ1-1; D call uncertain. This CDR3 region has 13 residues. Trimming cost V 1 base and J 13 bases, with 16 bases left between them. Germline V lookup: CDR1 MNHNS, CDR2 SASEGT. CDR3 nucleotide sequence: TGTGCCAGCAGTGAAGGGAGGTTGGCGGTGGGTTTCTTT. Amino acid sequence: CASSEGRLAVGFF.

The chain carries TRBV28 and TRBJ2-5, with TRBD2 matching 13 bases. J gave up 5 bases and V 8 bases, and 5 bases lay outside the gene matches. This CDR3 has 14 amino acids. Germline V gene lookup returns CDR1 MDHEN and CDR2 SYDVKM. The chain's CDR3 is CASLTSGRGETQYF. As DNA, the CDR3 is TGTGCCAGCCTTACTAGCGGGAGGGGGGAGACCCAGTACTTC.

This chain connects TRBV5-1 to TRBJ2-7, with 9 bases identical to TRBD2. V lost 4 bases to trimming and J lost 3 bases; unmatched junction nucleotides: 8. The CDR3 extends over 15 amino acids. Germline lookup yields CDR1 SGHRS and CDR2 YFSETQ. The CDR3 protein is CASSLLIAGDYEQYF. Written as DNA, the CDR3 is TGCGCCAGCAGCCTTTTAATAGCGGGAGACTACGAGCAGTACTTC.

This clone has just one count. CDR3 in amino acids: CASSAGQYYGYTF. CDR3 bases: TGTGCCAGCAGCGCGGGACAGTACTATGGCTACACCTTC. The genes are TRBV9 and TRBJ1-2, with TRBD1 identical over 7 bases. Trimming at V came to 3 bases and at J to 3 bases, leaving 2 bases not matched to a gene. This CDR3 is built from 13 residues. Germline V lookup: CDR1 SGDLS, CDR2 YYNGEE.

This sequence joins TRBV7-9 and TRBJ2-2; D uncertain. The CDR3 has 16 amino acids. The germline gives CDR1 SEHNR, CDR2 FQNEAQ (reference sequence). The ends were cut back, 1 base at V and 0 bases at J, with 9 bases in the middle. The CDR3 DNA reads as TGTGCCAGCAGCTTAGGGCGGCCCGCGAACACCGGGGAGCTGTTTTTT. Amino acid sequence: CASSLGRPANTGELFF.

The chain recombines TRBV6-5 with TRBJ1-1; D unresolved. In germline, CDR1 is MNHEY, CDR2 SVGAGI. The CDR3 runs 13 residues. The ends were cut back, 7 bases at V and 4 bases at J, with 13 bases in the middle. CDR3 sequence reads: CASKSTGSTEAFF. The CDR3, as DNA: TGTGCCAGCAAATCGACCGGGAGCACTGAAGCTTTCTTT.

The chain combines TRBV9 with TRBJ2-2; D remains ambiguous. V dropped 0 bases and J dropped 9 bases, with 15 bases sitting between them. Looked up from germline, CDR1 is SGDLS and CDR2 is YYNGEE. This CDR3 has 15 residues. The CDR3: CASSVGGGFDRELFF. CDR3 nucleotides: TGTGCCAGCAGCGTAGGGGGTGGGTTCGATCGGGAGCTGTTTTTT.

The gene calls are TRBV7-2 and TRBJ1-5, with D perhaps matching TRBD1 (6 bases). This CDR3 has 17 amino acids. Germline CDR1 and CDR2: SGHTA and FQGNSA. Trimming left V 5 bases short and J 0 bases short, with 17 bases between. The CDR3 is CASSPKRGANSNQPQHF. The CDR3, as DNA: TGTGCCAGCAGCCCCAAGAGGGGGGCAAATAGCAATCAGCCCCAGCATTTT. Full variable domain (missing parts from reference TRBV7-2 and TRBJ1-5): GAGVSQSPSNKVTEKGKDVELRCDPISGHTALYWYRQSLGQGLEFLIYFQGNSAPDKSGLPSDRFSAERTGGSVSTLTIQRTQQEDSAVYLCASSPKRGANSNQPQHFGDGTRLSIL.

The rearrangement joins TRBV29-1 to TRBJ2-1, with TRBD2 matching over 8 bases. This CDR3 has 13 residues. The trim removed 5 bases at V and 4 bases at J, leaving 4 bases unmatched. Germline lookup yields CDR1 SQVTM and CDR2 ANQGSEA. CDR3: CSVSSGPYNEQFF. Here the CDR3 DNA reads TGCAGCGTTTCTAGCGGGCCGTACAATGAGCAGTTCTTC.

The chain links TRBV6-6 to TRBJ1-2, with unresolved D. The length of the CDR3 is 13 residues. V lost 4 bases and J 6 bases, leaving 12 bases between the germline ends. Germline V gene data show CDR1 as MNHNY and CDR2 as SVGAGI (reference sequence). CDR3 bases: TGTGCCAGCAGTTTATTAGGGTTCCATGGCTACACCTTC. It encodes CASSLLGFHGYTF.

The chain employs TRBV6-5 and TRBJ1-2; D not certain. Germline V gene lookup returns CDR1 MNHEY and CDR2 SVGAGI. V lost 2 bases to trimming and J lost 5 bases, with 15 bases between them. The CDR3 sequence is 15 residues long. The CDR3 region has the DNA TGTGCCAGCAGTTACACCAGATTAGAATTTTATGGCTACACCTTC. Its translation is CASSYTRLEFYGYTF.

This chain joins TRBV18 and TRBJ1-2, with D perhaps TRBD1 (5 bases). CDR3 length: 15 residues. Trimming took off 1 base at V and 4 bases at J, with 13 bases between the two ends. The germline CDR1 and CDR2 sequences are KGHSH and LQKENI. This chain's CDR3 is CASSPQSQGSYGYTF. As DNA, the CDR3 is TGTGCCAGCTCACCACAAAGCCAGGGAAGCTATGGCTACACCTTC.

The chain joins TRBV30 to TRBJ1-4; weak D call: TRBD1 (5 bases). The CDR3 length is 13 residues. The germline gives CDR1 GTSNPN, CDR2 SVGIG (reference sequence). Trimming shortened V by 2 bases and J by 7 bases, and 11 bases separated the two germline ends. The CDR3 DNA reads as TGTGCCTGGAGTCCAGGGACGGTTGAAAAACTGTTTTTT. Its translation: CAWSPGTVEKLFF.